The 30 T cell receptor beta chains presented below share a single source sample, sequenced in a study of molecular identifiers for immune sequencing clone quantification. TCRdb re-analysed the PCR reads in MiXCR, keeping a single row per CDR3 protein. There are a few hundred thousand distinct CDR3 sequences in the sample; roughly a quarter occur only once, and roughly 0.7% lies in the top ten. What was sequenced was naive CD8+ T cells from blood, with Jurkat cell RNA spiked in. Specified subset: FACS-sorted CD8+CD4-CCR7+CD45RA+ naive T cells. The source is a human donor in good health. Some libraries in this study had Jurkat cell RNA spiked in.

This clonotype has ten or more counts. DNA for the CDR3: TGTGCCAGTAGTATGAGCCCGAACACTGAAGCTTTCTTT. This sequence encodes CASSMSPNTEAFF. This chain uses TRBV19 with TRBJ1-1; no clear D gene. The CDR3 contains 13 residues. Looked up from germline, CDR1 is LNHDA and CDR2 is SQIVND (reference sequence). V shed 3 bases and J shed 1 base, with 6 bases lying between them.

This clonotype was seen repeatedly, ten times or more. The rearrangement links TRBV24-1 to TRBJ2-3, with TRBD2 as a possible D gene (6 bases). The CDR3 runs 13 residues. Germline V lookup: CDR1 KGHDR, CDR2 SFDVKD. The V end lost 6 bases, the J end lost 9 bases, and 15 bases lay between the germline ends. The CDR3: CATSPGLASTQYF. As DNA, the CDR3 is TGTGCCACCAGTCCGGGACTTGCAAGCACGCAGTATTTT.

The chain has TRBV4-3 and TRBJ1-1; maybe TRBD1 (6 bases). This CDR3 has 15 amino acids. Germline loops: CDR1 LGHNA, CDR2 YSLEER. V dropped 0 bases and J dropped 11 bases, with 19 bases sitting between them. CDR3 loop: CASSQEPGQSERAFF. In nucleotides, the CDR3 is TGCGCCAGCAGCCAAGAACCCGGACAGTCGGAGAGGGCTTTCTTT.

This clonotype was recorded many times. The chain has TRBV24-1 and TRBJ2-1; unclear D gene. Trimming pared 4 bases from V and 4 bases from J, leaving 4 bases between. CDR1 KGHDR and CDR2 SFDVKD come from the germline V gene. This CDR3 has 12 residues. CDR3 sequence: CATSDRYNEQFF. The CDR3 DNA follows: TGTGCCACCAGTGACCGGTACAATGAGCAGTTCTTC.

This clonotype was seen repeatedly, ten times or more. The gene calls are TRBV12-3 or TRBV12-4 and TRBJ1-1, with a possible D match to TRBD1 (5 bases). The CDR3 is 15 amino acids. The V gene lost 3 bases and the J gene lost 0 bases, with 11 bases spanning the gap. The CDR3 DNA reads TGTGCCAGCAGTTTCCGTGGGGGATTGAACACTGAAGCTTTCTTT. It translates to CASSFRGGLNTEAFF.

The CDR3 DNA is TGTGCCTGGAGTGACGGACAGAGCACAGATACGCAGTATTTT. It encodes CAWSDGQSTDTQYF. The chain recombines TRBV30 with TRBJ2-3; perhaps TRBD1 as D (6 bases). Trimming shortened V by 1 base and J by 0 bases, and 8 bases separated the two germline ends. The CDR3 has 14 residues. The germline CDR1 and CDR2 sequences are GTSNPN and SVGIG (reference sequence).

This clonotype appeared many times. The rearrangement uses TRBV29-1 and TRBJ1-1; D uncertain. Germline V gene lookup returns CDR1 SQVTM and CDR2 ANQGSEA. The ends were cut back, 1 base at V and 0 bases at J, with 6 bases in the middle. This CDR3 has 13 amino acids. The CDR3 here is CSVEGVMNTEAFF. The CDR3 coding sequence is TGCAGCGTTGAAGGGGTCATGAACACTGAAGCTTTCTTT.

This clonotype has only a few counts. This may be a read error, as it is one base from a much larger clone. The chain uses TRBV4-3 and TRBJ2-7; 8 nucleotides line up with TRBD2. This CDR3 has 14 amino acids. Germline lookup yields CDR1 LGHNA and CDR2 YSLEER. The trim removed 3 bases at V and 3 bases at J, leaving 4 bases unmatched. This CDR3 is CASSHESGSYEQYF. In DNA, the CDR3 is TGCGCCAGCAGCCATGAGAGCGGGAGCTACGAGCAGTACTTC.

Concerning this clonotype: The CDR3 end shows no conserved phenylalanine or tryptophan, and so a read error is likely. The chain uses TRBV10-3 and TRBJ2-7; no definite D call. Germline V lookup: CDR1 ENHRY, CDR2 SYGVKD. Trimming removed 2 bases from V and 5 bases from J, with 7 bases in between. This CDR3 is built from 12 residues. CDR3 in amino acids: CAISENSNEQYL. The CDR3 nucleotides are TGTGCCATCAGTGAGAACTCGAACGAGCAGTACCTC.

In regard to this clonotype: A much bigger clone sits one base away, suggesting this may be a read error. J is TRBJ2-7 and V is TRBV7-3; TRBD2 matches at 12 bases. The CDR3 is made up of 16 amino acids. Germline V gene lookup returns CDR1 SGHTA and CDR2 FQGTGA. V shed 4 bases and J 4 bases; nucleotides not matched to a gene: 8. The CDR3 is CASSSSSGRDVYEQYF. CDR3 bases: TGTGCCAGCAGCTCCTCTAGCGGGAGGGACGTGTACGAGCAGTACTTC.

This clonotype has a handful of counts. The chain is built from TRBV30 and TRBJ2-2; 8 bases agree with TRBD2. The length of the CDR3 is 14 residues. CDR1 and CDR2 from the germline V gene are GTSNPN and SVGIG (reference sequence). V trimming: 4 bases; J trimming: 5 bases; junction bases outside the gene matches: 6. CDR3 protein: CAWNWVAGTGELFF. The CDR3 DNA reads TGTGCCTGGAATTGGGTAGCGGGAACCGGGGAGCTGTTTTTT. Full variable domain (missing parts from reference TRBV30 and TRBJ2-2): SQTIHQWPATLVQPVGSPLSLECTVEGTSNPNLYWYRQAAGRGLQLLFYSVGIGQISSEVPQNLSASRPQDRQFILSSKKLLLSDSGFYLCAWNWVAGTGELFFGEGSRLTVL.

The chain employs TRBV20-1 and TRBJ2-3; D ambiguous. Germline CDR1 and CDR2: DFQATT and SNEGSKA (reference sequence). Trimming pared 0 bases from V and 1 base from J, leaving 8 bases between. The CDR3 totals 14 residues. The CDR3 spells CSARDSSGTDTQYF. The CDR3 DNA reads TGCAGTGCTAGAGACAGCTCTGGCACAGATACGCAGTATTTT.

Only a few counts were recorded for this clonotype. The chain employs TRBV29-1 and TRBJ1-1; the D is unclear. CDR1 SQVTM and CDR2 ANQGSEA come from the germline V gene. The CDR3 has 14 amino acids. Trimming took off 0 bases at V and 4 bases at J, with 12 bases between the two ends. CDR3 bases: TGCAGCGTTGAAGATAGGCGAAAGGTCACTGAAGCTTTCTTT. Translation gives CSVEDRRKVTEAFF.

This clonotype was picked up many times. The rearrangement links TRBV7-9 to TRBJ2-7; possibly TRBD2 for D (5 bases). The CDR3 is made up of 13 amino acids. Germline assignment: CDR1 SEHNR and CDR2 FQNEAQ (reference sequence). V was clipped by 3 bases and J by 5 bases, with 11 bases between them. The CDR3 DNA sequence: TGTGCCAGCAGCTTTCGGGGAACCGACGAGCAGTACTTC. The encoded protein is CASSFRGTDEQYF.

Worth noting for this clonotype: A single base separates this from a much larger clone, so it may be a read error. The chain links TRBV5-6 to TRBJ2-7, with D unresolved. The length of the CDR3 is 13 residues. The germline gives CDR1 SGHDT, CDR2 YYEEEE. The CDR3: CASSLFSGYKQYF. For the CDR3, the DNA is TGTGCCAGCAGCTTGTTTTCGGGCTACAAGCAGTACTTC.

This clonotype was seen repeatedly, ten times or more. The rearrangement uses TRBV24-1 and TRBJ2-5, with a possible D match to TRBD2 (5 bases). There are 15 residues in the CDR3. CDR1 is KGHDR, CDR2 SFDVKD, per germline. V lost 4 bases, J lost 5 bases, and 16 bases lay in between. This CDR3 reads CATSDPDSASETQYF. The DNA for the CDR3 is TGTGCCACCAGTGACCCGGACTCCGCTTCCGAGACCCAGTACTTC.

This clonotype came up many times. CDR3 loop: CASSHGTHNEQFF. The CDR3, as DNA: TGCGCCAGCAGCCACGGGACCCACAATGAGCAGTTCTTC. This chain uses TRBV4-3 with TRBJ2-1; D possibly uses TRBD1 or TRBD2 (5 bases each). The CDR3 runs to 13 residues. V shed 3 bases and J shed 5 bases, with 8 bases lying between them. Germline V gives CDR1 LGHNA, CDR2 YSLEER.

J is TRBJ2-3 and V is TRBV4-1; the D is unclear. The CDR3 loop spans 16 amino acids. The V gene's germline CDR1 is MGHRA and CDR2 YSYEKL. V was pared by 1 base and J by 0 bases, with 11 bases between. The CDR3 nucleotides are TGCGCCAGCAGCCAAGTTCCAGGTTCTAGCACAGATACGCAGTATTTT. Amino acid sequence: CASSQVPGSSTDTQYF.

With respect to this clonotype: One end of the junction is discordant with germline, which a read error may explain. CDR3: CAICESSYNEQFF. CDR3 sequence (DNA): TGTGCCATCTGTGAGAGCTCCTACAATGAGCAGTTCTTC. This chain joins TRBV10-3 and TRBJ2-1; D is uncertain. CDR1 is ENHRY, CDR2 SYGVKD, per germline. The CDR3 runs 13 residues.

This clonotype has a handful of counts. V is TRBV4-3 and J is TRBJ2-3; D remains ambiguous. The CDR3 spans 13 residues. V was pared by 6 bases and J by 4 bases, with 11 bases between. Germline assignment: CDR1 LGHNA and CDR2 YSLEER. The CDR3 spells CASSRSLADTQYF. CDR3 bases: TGCGCCAGCAGTCGAAGTCTTGCAGATACGCAGTATTTT.

The chain joins TRBV7-9 to TRBJ2-1; tentatively, D is TRBD2 (5 bases). The CDR3 loop spans 15 amino acids. From germline, CDR1 is SEHNR and CDR2 FQNEAQ (reference sequence). With 0 bases removed from V and 9 bases from J, the gap between germline ends came to 15 bases. The CDR3 nucleotides are TGTGCCAGCAGCTTAGCGGATCCGGGGTGGAGTGAGCAGTTCTTC. This sequence encodes CASSLADPGWSEQFF.

On this clonotype itself: A much larger clone differs from this one at a single base, so this may be a read error. J is TRBJ2-5 and V is TRBV29-1; TRBD1 might be the D (6 bases). The CDR3 loop spans 12 amino acids. The germline V gene encodes CDR1 SQVTM and CDR2 ANQGSEA. Written as DNA, the CDR3 is TGCAGCGTTGCAGGGGTTGAAGAGCCCCAGTACTTC. It yields the protein CSVAGVEEPQYF.

This clonotype was counted many times. This chain uses TRBV7-9 with TRBJ1-1, with D unclear. This CDR3 spans 13 amino acids. Germline values: CDR1 SEHNR, CDR2 FQNEAQ (reference sequence). V gave up 5 bases and J gave up 5 bases, with 12 bases separating them. The CDR3 protein is CASSELHGTEAFF. The CDR3, as DNA: TGTGCCAGCAGCGAACTGCACGGTACTGAAGCTTTCTTT.

There are a few counts of this clonotype. J is TRBJ1-5 and V is TRBV4-3; D is unresolved. CDR1 LGHNA and CDR2 YSLEER come from the germline V gene. V lost 4 bases to trimming and J lost 4 bases, with 11 bases between them. The CDR3 contains 14 residues. DNA of the CDR3: TGCGCCAGCAGCCCCGGACGGTTAAATCAGCCCCAGCATTTT. Translated: CASSPGRLNQPQHF.

This clonotype was counted between two and nine times. This sequence joins TRBV6-1 and TRBJ2-7; D is tentatively TRBD1 or TRBD2 (5 bases each). Trimming took 1 base from V and 4 from J, leaving 32 bases between them. There are 21 residues in the CDR3. CDR1 is MNHNS and CDR2 is SASEGT in the germline V gene. CDR3 sequence (DNA): TGTGCCAGCAGTGAAGAAGTGGCAGGCGCGTCCTCGGGGCGCAGGGAATACGAGCAGTACTTC. It specifies CASSEEVAGASSGRREYEQYF.

This clonotype was seen just once. This may come from a read error, since a much larger clone is one base off. The J gene is TRBJ2-7, the V gene TRBV28; D remains ambiguous. V shed 4 bases and J shed 3 bases, with 16 bases lying between them. The CDR3 has 15 residues. The germline CDR1 and CDR2 sequences are MDHEN and SYDVKM. The CDR3 reads CASSSPYSPLYEQYF. DNA of the CDR3: TGTGCCAGCAGTTCCCCTTACAGCCCGCTCTACGAGCAGTACTTC.

Many counts were recorded for this clonotype. This rearrangement joins TRBV29-1 to TRBJ2-1; D might be TRBD1 (6 bases). The CDR3 length is 15 residues. The V end was cut by 6 bases, the J end by 6 bases, with 21 bases between. In germline, CDR1 is SQVTM, CDR2 ANQGSEA. CDR3 sequence reads: CSVKDSRVLSNEQFF. The CDR3 DNA reads TGCAGCGTCAAGGACAGTCGGGTCCTGAGCAATGAGCAGTTCTTC.

V and J are TRBV5-6 and TRBJ1-1; D is unclear. CDR1 and CDR2 from the germline V gene are SGHDT and YYEEEE. V was trimmed by 4 bases and J by 3 bases, leaving 10 bases between them. This CDR3 has 13 amino acids. The CDR3 nucleotides read TGTGCCAGCAGCCTTGGGTTCGACACTGAAGCTTTCTTT. Protein sequence: CASSLGFDTEAFF.

The sample holds a few counts of this clonotype. J is TRBJ2-7 and V is TRBV7-6; a possible D gene is TRBD2 (5 bases). Germline V CDR1 and CDR2: SGHVS, FNYEAQ. CDR3 size: 13 residues. The V end was cut by 2 bases, the J end by 4 bases, with 9 bases between. CDR3: CASSLYREYEQYF. The CDR3 coding sequence is TGTGCCAGCAGCTTATATAGGGAGTACGAGCAGTACTTC.

This rearrangement joins TRBV9 to TRBJ2-7; 7 bases align to TRBD1. The CDR3 has 14 residues. The V gene end was trimmed by 4 bases and the J gene end by 2 bases; junction bases not matched to a gene: 6. In germline, CDR1 is SGDLS, CDR2 YYNGEE. The CDR3 is CASSPWDRAYEQYF. CDR3 in DNA: TGTGCCAGCAGCCCATGGGACAGAGCCTACGAGCAGTACTTC. Using reference TRBV9 and TRBJ2-7 for the parts outside the CDR3, the full variable domain is DSGVTQTPKHLITATGQRVTLRCSPRSGDLSVYWYQQSLDQGLQFLIQYYNGEERAKGNILERFSAQQFPDLHSELNLSSLELGDSALYFCASSPWDRAYEQYFGPGTRLTVT.